Listed below are T cell receptor beta chains from one sample, sequenced in a study of T cells in Graves' hyperthyroidism and ophthalmopathy. A single record per CDR3 protein comes from TCRdb applying MiXCR to the multiplex PCR reads. The profile shows some 350,000 distinct CDR3 sequences, about 18% of them singletons. Sequenced input: blood. These receptors were collected from a woman between 18 and 29 years old with Graves' hyperthyroidism. The CDR3 runs from the conserved cysteine through the conserved F or W. Each record gives: CDR3 protein, clone size, CDR3 length, V gene, J gene. Some rows mark clone size as missing; the rest say once, few, many or name a class of expanded clone.

CASSPMGGYETQYF	many	14	TRBV11-1	TRBJ2-5
CASSLEGAGELFF	many	13	TRBV7-9	TRBJ2-2
CASSLPPSGGSGEQYF	NA	16	TRBV11-1	TRBJ2-7
CASISAGRTGELFF	many	14	TRBV6-2/TRBV6-3	TRBJ2-2
CASSDPWGLPEAFF	many	14	TRBV12-3/TRBV12-4	TRBJ1-1
CASGTGSHEQYF	many	12	TRBV11-2	TRBJ2-7
CASSSDRVVAYEQYF	NA	15	TRBV27	TRBJ2-7
CSASRGAYEQYF	many	12	TRBV20-1	TRBJ2-7
CASSLRTGGAKNIQYF	many	16	TRBV12-3/TRBV12-4	TRBJ2-4
CASSLGGRGFWETNPLSYGYTF	many	22	TRBV13	TRBJ1-2
CASSLGQGESWGYTF	many	15	TRBV12-3/TRBV12-4	TRBJ1-2
CASSGTSTVQETQYF	many	15	TRBV28	TRBJ2-5
CASRFQGGDYGYTF	NA	14	TRBV12-3/TRBV12-4	TRBJ1-2
CAISETGSTTGELFF	many	15	TRBV10-3	TRBJ2-2
CASSEVTGELCF	NA	12	TRBV6-1	TRBJ2-2